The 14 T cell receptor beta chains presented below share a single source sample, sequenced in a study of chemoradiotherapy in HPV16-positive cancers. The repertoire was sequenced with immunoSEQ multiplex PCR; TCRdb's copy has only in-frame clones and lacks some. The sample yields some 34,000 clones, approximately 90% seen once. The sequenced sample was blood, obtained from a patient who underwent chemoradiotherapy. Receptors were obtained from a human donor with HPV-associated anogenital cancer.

CDR3 coding DNA: TGCGCCAGCAGCCCCAGGGAGACCGGGGAGCTGTTTTTT. Translated: CASSPRETGELFF. This chain links TRBV5-1 with TRBJ2-2; possibly TRBD1 or TRBD2 for D (5 bases each). V lost 4 bases and J lost 5, with 9 bases in between. CDR3 length: 13 residues. The germline gives CDR1 SGHRS, CDR2 YFSETQ.

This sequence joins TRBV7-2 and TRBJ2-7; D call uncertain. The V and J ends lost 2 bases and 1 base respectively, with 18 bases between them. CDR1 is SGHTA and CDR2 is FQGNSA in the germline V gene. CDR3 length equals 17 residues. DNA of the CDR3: TGTGCCAGCAGCTTATGGGGTTCGCGGATGCTGTCCTACGAGCAGTACTTC. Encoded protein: CASSLWGSRMLSYEQYF.

CDR3 residues: CASSVGQGSTGELFF. CDR3 DNA: TGTGCCTCGAGCGTGGGACAGGGCTCCACCGGGGAGCTGTTTTTT. The V and J genes are TRBV6-5 and TRBJ2-2, with 9 bases matching TRBD1. Germline values: CDR1 MNHEY, CDR2 SVGAGI. V dropped 11 bases and J dropped 4; count of bases not matched to a gene: 11. The CDR3 spans 15 residues.

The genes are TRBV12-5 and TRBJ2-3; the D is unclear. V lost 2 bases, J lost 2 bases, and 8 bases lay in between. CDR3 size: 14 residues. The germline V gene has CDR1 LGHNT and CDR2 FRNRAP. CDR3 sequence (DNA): TGTGCTAGTGGTTTGATGCGCTTCACAGATACGCAGTATTTT. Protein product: CASGLMRFTDTQYF.

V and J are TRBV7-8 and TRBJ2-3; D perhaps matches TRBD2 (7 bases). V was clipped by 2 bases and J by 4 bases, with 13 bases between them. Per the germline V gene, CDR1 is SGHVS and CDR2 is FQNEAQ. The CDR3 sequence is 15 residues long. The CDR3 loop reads CASSLWGGPADTQYF. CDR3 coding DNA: TGTGCCAGCAGCTTATGGGGGGGGCCTGCAGATACGCAGTATTTT.

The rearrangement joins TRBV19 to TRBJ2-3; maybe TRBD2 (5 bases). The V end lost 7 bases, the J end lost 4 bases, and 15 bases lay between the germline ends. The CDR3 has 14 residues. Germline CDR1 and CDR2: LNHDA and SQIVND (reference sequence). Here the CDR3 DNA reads TGTGCCAGTAAAGACTCCCCCGGGGCAGATACGCAGTATTTT. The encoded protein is CASKDSPGADTQYF.

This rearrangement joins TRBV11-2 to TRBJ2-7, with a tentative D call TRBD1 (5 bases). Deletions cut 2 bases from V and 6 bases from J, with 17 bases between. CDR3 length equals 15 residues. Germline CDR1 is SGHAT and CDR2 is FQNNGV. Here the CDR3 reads CASSLLRPGSSEQYF. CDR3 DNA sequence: TGTGCCAGCAGCTTATTACGGCCAGGGTCAAGCGAGCAGTACTTC.

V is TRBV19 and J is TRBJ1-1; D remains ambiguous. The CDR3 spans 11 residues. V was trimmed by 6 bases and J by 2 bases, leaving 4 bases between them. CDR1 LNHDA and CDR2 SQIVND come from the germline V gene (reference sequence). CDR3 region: CASRGNTEAFF. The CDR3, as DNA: TGTGCCAGTAGGGGAAACACTGAAGCTTTCTTT. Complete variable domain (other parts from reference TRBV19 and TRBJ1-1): DGGITQSPKYLFRKEGQNVTLSCEQNLNHDAMYWYRQDPGQGLRLIYYSQIVNDFQKGDIAEGYSVSREKKESFPLTVTSAQKNPTAFYLCASRGNTEAFFGQGTRLTVV.

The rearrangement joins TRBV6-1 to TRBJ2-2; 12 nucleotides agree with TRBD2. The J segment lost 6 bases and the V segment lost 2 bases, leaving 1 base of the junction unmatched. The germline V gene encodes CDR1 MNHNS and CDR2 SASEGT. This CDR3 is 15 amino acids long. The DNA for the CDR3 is TGTGCCAGCAGTGAAACTAGCGGGGGGCCCGGGGAGCTGTTTTTT. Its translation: CASSETSGGPGELFF.

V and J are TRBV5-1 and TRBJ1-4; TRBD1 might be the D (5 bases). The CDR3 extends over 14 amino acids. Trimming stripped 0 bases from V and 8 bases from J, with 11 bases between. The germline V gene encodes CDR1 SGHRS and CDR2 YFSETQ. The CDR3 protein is CASSLAQGREKLFF. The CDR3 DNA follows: TGCGCCAGCAGCTTGGCGCAGGGACGCGAAAAACTGTTTTTT.

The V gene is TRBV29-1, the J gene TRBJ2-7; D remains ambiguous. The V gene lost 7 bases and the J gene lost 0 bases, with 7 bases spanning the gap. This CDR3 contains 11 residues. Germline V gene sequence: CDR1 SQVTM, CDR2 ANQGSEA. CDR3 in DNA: TGCAGCGCTGTCGACTCCTACGAGCAGTACTTC. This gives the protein CSAVDSYEQYF.

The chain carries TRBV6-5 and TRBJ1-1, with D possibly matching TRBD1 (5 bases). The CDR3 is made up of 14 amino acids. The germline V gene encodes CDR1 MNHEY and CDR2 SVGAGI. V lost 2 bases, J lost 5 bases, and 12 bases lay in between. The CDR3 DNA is TGTGCCAGCAGTTACGAGGGGCGCAGGACTGAAGCTTTCTTT. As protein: CASSYEGRRTEAFF.

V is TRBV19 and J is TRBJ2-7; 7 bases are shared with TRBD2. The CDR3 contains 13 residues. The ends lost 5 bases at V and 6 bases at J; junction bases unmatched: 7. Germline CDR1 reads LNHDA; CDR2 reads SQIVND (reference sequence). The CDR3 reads CASSPRGEAEQYF. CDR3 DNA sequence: TGTGCCAGTAGTCCCCGGGGGGAGGCCGAGCAGTACTTC.

As DNA, the CDR3 is TGTGCCACCAGATCGGGCAGGGGAGTCGGGGACACTGAAGCTTTCTTT. Protein sequence: CATRSGRGVGDTEAFF. V gene TRBV19 combines with J gene TRBJ1-1; perhaps TRBD1 as D (6 bases). There are 16 residues in the CDR3. V was cut by 10 bases and J by 3 bases, with 24 bases left in between. Germline V gene data show CDR1 as LNHDA and CDR2 as SQIVND (reference sequence).